This TCR beta chain stems from a study of T cell responses to AZD1222 COVID-19 vaccine. Here immunoSEQ multiplex PCR was the method, and the copy in TCRdb shows in-frame clones only, minus some. The sample lists about 170,000 clones; approximately 95% were seen once. Looked up from germline, CDR1 is MNHEY and CDR2 is SVGEGT. This CDR3 has 14 amino acids. V was pared by 5 bases and J by 5 bases, with 15 bases between. The chain combines TRBV6-2 or TRBV6-3 with TRBJ1-2; D is ambiguous. The clonotype originates from an adult in good health. The sequenced sample was peripheral blood, obtained on day 0 of AZD1222 vaccination. For the CDR3, the DNA is TGTGCCAGCAGTCTGGTAAATGGGCCGTATGGCTACACCTTC. This codes for CASSLVNGPYGYTF.